Following are 22 T cell receptor beta chains from one sample sequenced in a study of T cell changes during pregnancy in multiple sclerosis. Data came from immunoSEQ multiplex PCR; TCRdb stores just in-frame clones and leaves some out. The repertoire has about 100,000 clones, roughly 90% of them found once; the top ten carry just under 0.8%. Sequencing used peripheral blood, obtained in the third trimester of pregnancy. Receptors originate from a female donor in good health, enrolled as a control in a pregnancy study.

The rearrangement uses TRBV15 and TRBJ2-2; weak D call: TRBD2 (5 bases). This CDR3 contains 12 residues. The V end was cut by 8 bases, the J end by 7 bases, with 11 bases between. Germline V gene lookup returns CDR1 LNHNV and CDR2 YYDKDF (reference sequence). The CDR3 here is CATEGLSGELFF. CDR3 DNA sequence: TGTGCCACCGAGGGCTTGAGCGGGGAGCTGTTTTTT.

The V gene is TRBV6-5, the J gene TRBJ1-1; D gene ambiguous. V gave up 7 bases and J gave up 4 bases, with 7 bases separating them. The length of the CDR3 is 11 residues. Germline values: CDR1 MNHEY, CDR2 SVGAGI. In DNA, the CDR3 is TGTGCCAGCATGAGGGCCACTGAAGCTTTCTTT. Protein product: CASMRATEAFF.

The chain joins TRBV5-8 to TRBJ2-1; 9 nucleotides match TRBD1. After removal of 1 base from V and 6 bases from J, the junction contained 11 bases not matched to a gene. Looked up from germline, CDR1 is SGHTS and CDR2 is YDEGEE. This CDR3 is built from 17 residues. The DNA for the CDR3 is TGTGCCAGCAGCTTGATCTTCGGGACAGGGTCACGCAATGAGCAGTTCTTC. It translates to CASSLIFGTGSRNEQFF.

The V call is TRBV30, the J call TRBJ1-1; possibly TRBD1 for D (5 bases). Between the trimmed V and J ends, which lost 2 bases and 10 bases, there was a span of 20 bases. The V gene's germline CDR1 is GTSNPN and CDR2 SVGIG (reference sequence). The CDR3 has 14 residues. CDR3 residues: CAWSLNSERGGAFF. The CDR3 nucleotides are TGTGCCTGGAGTTTGAACTCGGAACGGGGGGGAGCTTTCTTT.

This clone occurred once. The chain is built from TRBV28 and TRBJ2-1; TRBD2 matches 8 bases. Germline V gene sequence: CDR1 MDHEN, CDR2 SYDVKM. The CDR3 is 16 residues long. The ends lost 3 bases at V and 3 bases at J; junction bases unmatched: 7. In DNA, the CDR3 is TGTGCCAGCAGTTTTCCCGGGGGGGCAGGCTACAATGAGCAGTTCTTC. Encoded protein: CASSFPGGAGYNEQFF. Variable domain in full (rest from reference TRBV28 and TRBJ2-1): DVKVTQSSRYLVKRTGEKVFLECVQDMDHENMFWYRQDPGLGLRLIYFSYDVKMKEKGDIPEGYSVSREKKERFSLILESASTNQTSMYLCASSFPGGAGYNEQFFGPGTRLTVL.

V usage is TRBV11-3 and J usage is TRBJ2-3; 7 bases line up with TRBD2. Germline V gene data show CDR1 as SGHNT and CDR2 as YENEEA. The CDR3 has 15 residues. V dropped 0 bases and J dropped 3; count of bases not matched to a gene: 3. The CDR3 sequence: CASSLDGGVTDTQYF. The CDR3 DNA follows: TGTGCCAGCAGCTTAGATGGGGGGGTGACAGATACGCAGTATTTT.

This chain uses TRBV29-1 with TRBJ2-5; the match to TRBD1 covers 9 bases. J lost 3 bases, V lost 6 bases, and 11 bases had no gene match. Germline V gene sequence: CDR1 SQVTM, CDR2 ANQGSEA. This CDR3 has 15 residues. CDR3 sequence reads: CSVTLGDRAKETQYF. The CDR3 DNA follows: TGCAGCGTCACCCTGGGGGACAGGGCCAAAGAGACCCAGTACTTC.

This chain connects TRBV11-1 to TRBJ2-5; D is ambiguous. The CDR3 length is 16 residues. Trimming stripped 3 bases from V and 4 bases from J, with 18 bases between. The germline CDR1 and CDR2 sequences are SGHAT and FQDESV (reference sequence). CDR3 region: CASSFSSGTLGETQYF. In DNA, the CDR3 is TGTGCCAGCAGCTTTTCTTCAGGTACACTCGGAGAGACCCAGTACTTC.

This sequence joins TRBV4-2 and TRBJ2-5; 8 nucleotides line up with TRBD2. Germline V gene data show CDR1 as LGHNA and CDR2 as YNFKEQ. Losses at the gene ends were 0 bases for V and 4 bases for J; bases not matched to a gene: 7. The CDR3 covers 16 residues. CDR3 in DNA: TGTGCCAGCAGCCAAGATCGATCGGGGGGGGGAGAGACCCAGTACTTC. It is translated as CASSQDRSGGGETQYF.

The chain combines TRBV10-3 with TRBJ1-5; D uncertain. Germline loops: CDR1 ENHRY, CDR2 SYGVKD. V was trimmed by 0 bases and J by 9 bases, leaving 18 bases between them. CDR3 size: 16 residues. CDR3 bases: TGTGCCATCAGTGAGTCGGGTAGGACTGCTGGGCGGCCCCAGCATTTT. Encoded protein: CAISESGRTAGRPQHF.

The V call is TRBV9, the J call TRBJ2-1, with TRBD2 matching 9 bases. The CDR3 contains 15 residues. CDR1 is SGDLS and CDR2 is YYNGEE in the germline V gene. Germline trimming cut 3 bases from V and 7 bases from J; bases unmatched to any gene: 8. The CDR3 nucleotides read TGTGCCAGCAGCGGGAGCGGGGGGCCCTCGAATGAGCAGTTCTTC. Residues: CASSGSGGPSNEQFF.

This rearrangement joins TRBV2 to TRBJ1-6; TRBD1 matches at 7 bases. V lost 6 bases and J lost 9; bases outside the gene matches: 11. This CDR3 has 15 amino acids. Germline V gives CDR1 SNHLY, CDR2 FYNNEI. CDR3: CASSDRASRSSPLHF. The CDR3 DNA reads TGTGCCAGCAGCGACAGGGCCAGTAGGAGTTCACCCCTCCACTTT.

V and J are TRBV6-1 and TRBJ2-2; the D gene is possibly TRBD1 (5 bases). The CDR3 has 16 residues. Between the trimmed V and J ends, which lost 4 bases and 0 bases, there was a span of 12 bases. Germline lookup yields CDR1 MNHNS and CDR2 SASEGT. CDR3 region: CASSGSDTSNTGELFF. The CDR3 nucleotides read TGTGCCAGCAGTGGATCGGACACCTCGAACACCGGGGAGCTGTTTTTT.

The CDR3 coding sequence is TGTGCCAGCTCACCAAGCCAGGGGGTGTATGGCTACACCTTC. Protein sequence: CASSPSQGVYGYTF. The gene calls are TRBV18 and TRBJ1-2; 7 nucleotides match TRBD1. The CDR3 has 14 amino acids. Trimming cost V 2 bases and J 5 bases; bases outside gene matches: 5. Germline lookup yields CDR1 KGHSH and CDR2 LQKENI.

Only a few counts were recorded for this clone. The chain uses TRBV29-1 and TRBJ2-3, with TRBD2 as a possible D gene (7 bases). The germline V gene encodes CDR1 SQVTM and CDR2 ANQGSEA. Trimming took off 4 bases at V and 4 bases at J, with 15 bases between the two ends. The CDR3 runs to 14 residues. The CDR3 sequence is CSVGRGGGPDTQYF. The CDR3 nucleotides read TGCAGCGTTGGGAGAGGGGGGGGCCCAGATACGCAGTATTTT.

The rearrangement joins TRBV29-1 to TRBJ1-2, with D hard to call. The germline V gene has CDR1 SQVTM and CDR2 ANQGSEA. The ends were cut back, 5 bases at V and 0 bases at J, with 10 bases in the middle. The CDR3 extends over 13 amino acids. The CDR3: CSVIVEANYGYTF. CDR3 coding DNA: TGCAGCGTTATAGTTGAAGCTAACTATGGCTACACCTTC.

The J gene is TRBJ2-6, the V gene TRBV5-1; 7 positions match TRBD1. Germline CDR1 reads SGHRS; CDR2 reads YFSETQ. The CDR3 length is 16 residues. Trimming took 2 bases from V and 1 from J; bases not matched to a gene: 3. CDR3 sequence (DNA): TGCGCCAGCAGCTTTAAGGGGGCTTCTGGGGCCAACGTCCTGACTTTC. It translates to CASSFKGASGANVLTF.

The rearrangement links TRBV19 to TRBJ2-7, with 10 bases that match TRBD1. V dropped 6 bases and J dropped 2; count of bases not matched to a gene: 25. The CDR3 loop spans 21 amino acids. Per germline, CDR1 LNHDA and CDR2 SQIVND (reference sequence). This CDR3 is CASSDYRARQGATPLTYEQYF. In DNA form, the CDR3 reads TGTGCCAGTAGCGACTATAGGGCTCGACAGGGGGCGACTCCCCTTACCTACGAGCAGTACTTC.

This chain joins TRBV4-2 and TRBJ2-7; 11 bases fit TRBD1. With V trimmed by 4 bases and J by 4 bases, 6 bases remained unmatched. The CDR3 sequence is 15 residues long. Germline V lookup: CDR1 LGHNA, CDR2 YNFKEQ. The DNA of the CDR3 is TGTGCCAGCAGCCTCGGACAGGGGGCCTCGTACGAGCAGTACTTC. Translating it yields CASSLGQGASYEQYF.

The chain recombines TRBV5-1 with TRBJ2-5, with D possibly being TRBD2 (5 bases). V gave up 5 bases and J gave up 3 bases, with 14 bases separating them. CDR3 length: 14 residues. Germline V CDR1 and CDR2: SGHRS, YFSETQ. DNA for the CDR3: TGCGCCAGCAGAACTCGAGGAGGAGAAGAGACCCAGTACTTC. Encoded protein: CASRTRGGEETQYF. The full variable domain, completed using reference TRBV5-1 and TRBJ2-5, is KAGVTQTPRYLIKTRGQQVTLSCSPISGHRSVSWYQQTPGQGLQFLFEYFSETQRNKGNFPGRFSGRQFSNSRSEMNVSTLELGDSALYLCASRTRGGEETQYFGPGTRLLVL.

The V call is TRBV13, the J call TRBJ2-7; tentatively, D is TRBD2 (5 bases). The CDR3 spans 13 residues. V shed 0 bases and J shed 9 bases, with 12 bases lying between them. Germline-derived CDR1 and CDR2 are PRHDT and FYEKMQ (reference sequence). In DNA form, the CDR3 reads TGTGCCAGCAGCTTAGGCGCGGGTTCAGGGCAGTACTTC. Translated, it gives CASSLGAGSGQYF.

This chain links TRBV5-1 with TRBJ1-1; TRBD1 is a possible D gene (5 bases). V was cut by 4 bases and J by 5 bases, with 12 bases left in between. Germline loops: CDR1 SGHRS, CDR2 YFSETQ. The CDR3 runs to 13 residues. CDR3 region: CASSLDSETEAFF. The CDR3 nucleotides read TGCGCCAGCAGCCTCGACAGTGAAACTGAAGCTTTCTTT.